The clone carrying this T cell receptor beta chain came up many times. Its antigen remains unidentified. The CDR3 spans 12 residues. The germline V gene has CDR1 MGHRA and CDR2 YSYEKL. The V gene lost 2 bases and the J gene lost 4 bases, with 3 bases spanning the gap. These data originate in a study of CD8+CD57+ T cells in acquired aplastic anemia. Study summary: Among healthy donors, CD4+ cells averaged about 11 million reads. Broader study findings: The number of CD8+ CDR3 sequences shared by patients and controls was roughly 30.

TCR beta VDJ and CDR3 profiles were obtained from a genomic DNA template. TCRdb ran MiXCR on the reads and lists one entry per CDR3 protein. The sample includes just over 400,000 distinct CDR3 sequences, 55% to 75% seen only once; the top ten take around 4%. The V and J genes are TRBV4-1 and TRBJ1-3; D is unresolved. Sequencing was done on a sample of sorted CD4+, CD8+, or CD8+CD57+ T cells (not recorded which) from PBMCs. The source is a human donor in good health, serving as a control. CDR3 protein: CASSQIGNTIYF. CDR3 nucleotides: TGCGCCAGCAGCCAAATCGGAAACACCATATATTTT.